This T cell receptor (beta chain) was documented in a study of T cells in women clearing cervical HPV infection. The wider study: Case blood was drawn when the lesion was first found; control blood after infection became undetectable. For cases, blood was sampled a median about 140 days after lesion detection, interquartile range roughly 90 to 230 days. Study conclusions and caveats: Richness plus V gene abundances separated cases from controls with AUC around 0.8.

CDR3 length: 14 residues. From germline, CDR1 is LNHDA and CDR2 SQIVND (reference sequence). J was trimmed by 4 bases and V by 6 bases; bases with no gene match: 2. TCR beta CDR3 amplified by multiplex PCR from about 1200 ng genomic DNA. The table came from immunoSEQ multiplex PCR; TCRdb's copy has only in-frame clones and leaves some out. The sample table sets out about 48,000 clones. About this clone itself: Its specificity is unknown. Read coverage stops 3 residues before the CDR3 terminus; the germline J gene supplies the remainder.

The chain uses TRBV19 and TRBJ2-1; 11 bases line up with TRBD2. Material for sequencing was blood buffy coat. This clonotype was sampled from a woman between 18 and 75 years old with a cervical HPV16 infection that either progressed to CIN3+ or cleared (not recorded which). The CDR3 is CASSTSGGYNEQFF. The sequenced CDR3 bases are TGTGCCAGTAGCACTAGCGGGGGTTACAATGAG.